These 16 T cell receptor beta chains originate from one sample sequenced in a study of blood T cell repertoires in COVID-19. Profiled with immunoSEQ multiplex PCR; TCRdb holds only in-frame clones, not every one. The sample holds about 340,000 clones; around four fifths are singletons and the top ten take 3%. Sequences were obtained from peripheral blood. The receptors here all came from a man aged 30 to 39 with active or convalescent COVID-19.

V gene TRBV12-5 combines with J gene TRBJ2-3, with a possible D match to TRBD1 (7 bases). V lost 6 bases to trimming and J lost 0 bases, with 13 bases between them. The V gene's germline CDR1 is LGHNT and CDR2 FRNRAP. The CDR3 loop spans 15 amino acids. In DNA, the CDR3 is TGTGCTAGTGGGCCAGGGGGGTCTAGCACAGATACGCAGTATTTT. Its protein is CASGPGGSSTDTQYF.

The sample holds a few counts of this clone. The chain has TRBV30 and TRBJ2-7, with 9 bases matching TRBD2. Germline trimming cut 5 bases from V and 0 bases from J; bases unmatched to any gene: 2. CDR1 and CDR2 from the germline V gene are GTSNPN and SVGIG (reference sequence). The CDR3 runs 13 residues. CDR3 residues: CAWGAGGSYEQYF. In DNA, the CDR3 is TGTGCCTGGGGAGCGGGAGGCTCCTACGAGCAGTACTTC.

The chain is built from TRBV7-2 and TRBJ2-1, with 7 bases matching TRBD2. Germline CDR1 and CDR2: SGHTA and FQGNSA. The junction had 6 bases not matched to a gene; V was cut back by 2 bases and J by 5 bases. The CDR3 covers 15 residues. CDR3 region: CASSLSPSGNNEQFF. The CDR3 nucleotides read TGTGCCAGCAGCTTATCGCCTAGCGGAAACAATGAGCAGTTCTTC.

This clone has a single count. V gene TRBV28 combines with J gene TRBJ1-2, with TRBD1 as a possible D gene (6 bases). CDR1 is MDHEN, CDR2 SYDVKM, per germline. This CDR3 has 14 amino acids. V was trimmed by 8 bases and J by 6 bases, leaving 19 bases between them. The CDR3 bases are TGTGCCAGCTTTGCTGGGGGCGTTGGTCATGGCTACACCTTC. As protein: CASFAGGVGHGYTF.

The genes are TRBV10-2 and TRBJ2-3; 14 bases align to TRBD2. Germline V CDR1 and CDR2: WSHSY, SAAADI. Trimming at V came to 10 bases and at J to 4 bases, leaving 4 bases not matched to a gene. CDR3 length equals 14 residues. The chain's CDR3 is CATGLAGGSDTQYF. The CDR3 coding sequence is TGCGCCACAGGACTAGCGGGGGGCTCAGATACGCAGTATTTT.

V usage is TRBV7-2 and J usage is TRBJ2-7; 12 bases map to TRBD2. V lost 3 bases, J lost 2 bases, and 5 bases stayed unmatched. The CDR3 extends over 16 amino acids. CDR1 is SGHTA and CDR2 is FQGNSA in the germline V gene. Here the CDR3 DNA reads TGTGCCAGCAGCTTTCTAGCGGGGGGGGTTGCCTACGAGCAGTACTTC. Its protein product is CASSFLAGGVAYEQYF.

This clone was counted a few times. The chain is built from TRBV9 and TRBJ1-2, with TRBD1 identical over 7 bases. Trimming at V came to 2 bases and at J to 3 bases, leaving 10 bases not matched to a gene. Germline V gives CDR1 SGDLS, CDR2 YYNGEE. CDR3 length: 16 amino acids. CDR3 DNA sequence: TGTGCCAGCAGCGTCTCGGCAGGGGGTCTTCACTATGGCTACACCTTC. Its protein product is CASSVSAGGLHYGYTF. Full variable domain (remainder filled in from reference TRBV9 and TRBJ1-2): DSGVTQTPKHLITATGQRVTLRCSPRSGDLSVYWYQQSLDQGLQFLIQYYNGEERAKGNILERFSAQQFPDLHSELNLSSLELGDSALYFCASSVSAGGLHYGYTFGSGTRLTVV.

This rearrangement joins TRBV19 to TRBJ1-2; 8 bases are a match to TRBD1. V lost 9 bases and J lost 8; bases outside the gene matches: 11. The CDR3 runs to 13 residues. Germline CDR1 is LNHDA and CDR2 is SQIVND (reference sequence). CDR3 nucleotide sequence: TGTGCCAGCACGAGTAGCAGGGGGCAAGGCTACACCTTC. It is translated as CASTSSRGQGYTF.

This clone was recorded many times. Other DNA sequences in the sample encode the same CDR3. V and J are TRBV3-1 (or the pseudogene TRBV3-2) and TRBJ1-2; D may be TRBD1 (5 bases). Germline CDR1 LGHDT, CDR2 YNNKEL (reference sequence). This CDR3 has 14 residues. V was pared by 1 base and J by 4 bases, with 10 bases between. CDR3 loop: CASSQGRGSYGYTF. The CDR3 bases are TGTGCCAGCAGCCAAGGAAGGGGCAGCTATGGCTACACCTTC.

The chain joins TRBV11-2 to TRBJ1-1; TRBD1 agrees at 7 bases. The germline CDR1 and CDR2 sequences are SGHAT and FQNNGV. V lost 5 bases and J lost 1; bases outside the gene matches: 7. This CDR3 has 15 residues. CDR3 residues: CASSQPRGRNTEAFF. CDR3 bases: TGTGCCAGCAGCCAACCCAGGGGGAGGAACACTGAAGCTTTCTTT.

The CDR3: CAISPGSEKLFF. In nucleotides, the CDR3 is TGTGCCATCAGTCCAGGGTCCGAAAAACTGTTTTTT. The V gene is TRBV10-3, the J gene TRBJ1-4; D may be TRBD1 (5 bases). The CDR3 is made up of 12 amino acids. The V and J ends lost 5 bases and 8 bases respectively, with 9 bases between them. Germline CDR1 reads ENHRY; CDR2 reads SYGVKD.

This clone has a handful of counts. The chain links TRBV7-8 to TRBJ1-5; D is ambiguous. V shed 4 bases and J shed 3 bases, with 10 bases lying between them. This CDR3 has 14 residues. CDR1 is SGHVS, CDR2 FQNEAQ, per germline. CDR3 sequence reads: CASSSSRDNQPQHF. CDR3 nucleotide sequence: TGTGCCAGCAGCTCGTCCCGGGACAATCAGCCCCAGCATTTT.

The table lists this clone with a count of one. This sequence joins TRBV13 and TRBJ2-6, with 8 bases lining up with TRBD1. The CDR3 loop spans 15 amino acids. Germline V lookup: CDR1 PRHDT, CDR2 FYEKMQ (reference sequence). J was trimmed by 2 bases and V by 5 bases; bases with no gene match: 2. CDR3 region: CASSQDRAGANVLTF. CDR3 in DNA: TGTGCCAGCAGCCAGGACAGGGCTGGGGCCAACGTCCTGACTTTC.

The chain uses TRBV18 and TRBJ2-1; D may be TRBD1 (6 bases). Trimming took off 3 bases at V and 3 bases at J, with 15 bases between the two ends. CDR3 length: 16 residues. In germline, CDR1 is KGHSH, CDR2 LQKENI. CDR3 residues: CASSPLGGAVYNEQFF. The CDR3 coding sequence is TGTGCCAGCTCACCCCTAGGGGGAGCGGTCTACAATGAGCAGTTCTTC.

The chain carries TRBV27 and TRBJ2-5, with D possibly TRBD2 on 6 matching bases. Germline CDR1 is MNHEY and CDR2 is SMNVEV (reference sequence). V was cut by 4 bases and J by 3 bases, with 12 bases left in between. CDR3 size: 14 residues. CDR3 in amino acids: CASSSGTYKETQYF. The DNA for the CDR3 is TGTGCCAGCAGTTCAGGGACTTACAAAGAGACCCAGTACTTC.

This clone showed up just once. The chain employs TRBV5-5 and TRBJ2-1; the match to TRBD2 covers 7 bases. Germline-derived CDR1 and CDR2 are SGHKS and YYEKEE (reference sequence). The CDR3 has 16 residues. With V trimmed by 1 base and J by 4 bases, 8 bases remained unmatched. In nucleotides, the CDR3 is TGTGCCAGCAGCTTGATTTCTAGCGGAGGGTACAATGAGCAGTTCTTC. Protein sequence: CASSLISSGGYNEQFF.